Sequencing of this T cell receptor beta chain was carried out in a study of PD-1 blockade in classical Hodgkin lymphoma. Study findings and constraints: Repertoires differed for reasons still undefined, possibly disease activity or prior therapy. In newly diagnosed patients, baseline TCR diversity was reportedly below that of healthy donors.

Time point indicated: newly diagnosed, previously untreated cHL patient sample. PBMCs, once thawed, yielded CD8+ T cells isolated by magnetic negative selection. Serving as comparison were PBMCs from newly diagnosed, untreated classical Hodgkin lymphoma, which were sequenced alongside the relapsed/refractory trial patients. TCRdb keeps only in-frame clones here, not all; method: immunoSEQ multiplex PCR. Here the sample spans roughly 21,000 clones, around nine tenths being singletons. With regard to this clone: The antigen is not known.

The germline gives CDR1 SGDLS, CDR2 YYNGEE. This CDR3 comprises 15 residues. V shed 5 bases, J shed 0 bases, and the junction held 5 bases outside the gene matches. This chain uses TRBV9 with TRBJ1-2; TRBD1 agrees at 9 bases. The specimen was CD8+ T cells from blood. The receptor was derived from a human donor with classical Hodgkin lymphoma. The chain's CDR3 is CASSAGQGPNYGYTF. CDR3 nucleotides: TGTGCCAGCAGTGCAGGACAGGGGCCTAACTATGGCTACACCTTC.